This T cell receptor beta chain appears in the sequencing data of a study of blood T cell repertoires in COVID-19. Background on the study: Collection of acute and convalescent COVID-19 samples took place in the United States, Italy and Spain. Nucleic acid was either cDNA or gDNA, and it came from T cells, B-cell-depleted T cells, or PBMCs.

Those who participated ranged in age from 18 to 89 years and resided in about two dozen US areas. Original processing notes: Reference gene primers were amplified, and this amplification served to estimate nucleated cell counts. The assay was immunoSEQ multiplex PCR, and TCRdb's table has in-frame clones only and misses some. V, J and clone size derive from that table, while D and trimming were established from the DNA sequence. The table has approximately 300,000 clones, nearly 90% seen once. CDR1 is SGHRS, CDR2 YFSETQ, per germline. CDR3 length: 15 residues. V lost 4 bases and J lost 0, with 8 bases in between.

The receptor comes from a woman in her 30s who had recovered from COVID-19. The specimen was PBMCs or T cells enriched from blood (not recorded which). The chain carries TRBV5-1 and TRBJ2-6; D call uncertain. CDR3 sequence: CASSPRGSGANVLTF. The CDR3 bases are TGCGCCAGCAGCCCGCGAGGCTCTGGGGCCAACGTCCTGACTTTC.